This paragraph reports one T cell receptor (beta chain). The antigen is not known. The data originate from a study of shared clonotypes between healthy human individuals. Study-wide results and limits: A handful of donors shared 4.5% to 6.5% of their naive CD4 clonotypes. Compared with memory subsets, naive subsets generally had larger estimated richness.

Assay: immunoSEQ multiplex PCR; the TCRdb copy retains only in-frame clones and omits some. The sample includes approximately 2.5 million clones, 80% to 95% of them seen just once. The CDR3 covers 15 residues. CDR1 MNHEY and CDR2 SVGAGI come from the germline V gene. Trimming cost V 6 bases and J 0 bases, with 15 bases left between them. It was into CD45RA+ naive and CD45RA-negative memory subsets that the CD4+ cells were split. The sequence came from a man aged 18 to 29 in good health. Some clones in this sample may be carry-over from other donors' samples. The chain joins TRBV6-5 to TRBJ2-7; D is uncertain. The sequencing sample was made of naive CD4+ T cells from PBMCs. Noted subset: CD45RA+ positively selected. The CDR3 region has the DNA TGTGCCAGCAGACCTCTGAGAGCTAGCTCCTACGAGCAGTACTTC. Protein sequence: CASRPLRASSYEQYF.